Only a few counts were recorded for the clone carrying this TCR beta chain. The antigen is not known. Healthy bone marrow donors supplied every sample. PCR primers comprised 60 Vbeta and 13 Jbeta primers. The repertoire was sequenced with immunoSEQ multiplex PCR; TCRdb's copy has only in-frame clones and lacks some. Among approximately 97,000 clones listed, roughly 83% were seen once. The CDR3 runs 15 residues. V dropped 5 bases and J dropped 6 bases, with 16 bases sitting between them. Per the germline V gene, CDR1 is LNHDA and CDR2 is SQIVND (reference sequence). These data belong to a study of cytomegalovirus exposure and HLA in healthy donors. Study-wide points: Available immune exposure information was restricted to CMV serostatus only. Rare TCR sequences predominated, though certain public TCRs were found in many donors. Being productive about 87% or about 30% of the time was typical of most TCR beta V segments in an earlier analysis.

Sequences were obtained from PBMCs. This rearrangement joins TRBV19 to TRBJ1-4; no clear D. The sequence derives from a male donor in good health and CMV-seropositive. The CDR3 reads CASSRPGSPDEKLFF. The CDR3 DNA is TGTGCCAGTAGTCGACCCGGGTCCCCTGATGAAAAACTGTTTTTT.